Below are 32 T cell receptor beta chains sequenced from a single sample in a study of prognosis after radiotherapy for stage I lung cancer. Template was genomic DNA; TCR beta CDR3 amplified in two multiplex PCR rounds. For every TRBV and TRBJ gene, a specific primer was used in first-round PCR. TCRdb independently ran MiXCR on the multiplex PCR reads; one entry per CDR3 protein. Counted here are about 59,000 distinct CDR3 sequences, approximately 26% occurring once; the ten biggest clones make up roughly 7.5%. Sample: PBMCs, taken before or after stereotactic body radiation therapy (not recorded which). All receptors come from a donor older than 45 with non-small cell lung cancer.

This clonotype was counted ten times or more. This chain connects TRBV20-1 to TRBJ1-2, with D hard to call. Germline loops: CDR1 DFQATT, CDR2 SNEGSKA (reference sequence). There are 13 residues in the CDR3. Here the CDR3 reads CSGFRTENYGYTF. For the CDR3, the DNA is TGCAGCGGGTTTCGGACGGAGAACTATGGCTACACCTTC.

The genes are TRBV3-1 and TRBJ2-2, with TRBD1 matching 11 bases. The CDR3 is 16 amino acids. Germline V lookup: CDR1 LGHDT, CDR2 YNNKEL (reference sequence). The junction had 4 bases not matched to a gene; V was cut back by 3 bases and J by 4 bases. The CDR3: CASSHLGQGATGELFF. CDR3 coding DNA: TGTGCCAGCAGCCACCTTGGACAGGGGGCCACCGGGGAGCTGTTTTTT.

This clonotype was seen repeatedly, ten times or more. The chain is built from TRBV28 and TRBJ1-2; D not resolved. Looked up from germline, CDR1 is MDHEN and CDR2 is SYDVKM. CDR3 size: 14 residues. The V gene lost 6 bases and the J gene lost 0 bases, with 11 bases spanning the gap. The chain's CDR3 is CASRTSGTNYGYTF. The CDR3 DNA sequence: TGTGCCAGCAGGACGTCGGGTACTAACTATGGCTACACCTTC.

This clonotype showed up just a few times. The junction departs from germline at one end; a sequencing error may be responsible. The chain uses TRBV5-1 and TRBJ2-5, with unresolved D. The CDR3 totals 11 residues. CDR1 is SGHRS, CDR2 YFSETQ, per germline. CDR3 DNA: TGCGCCAGCATCTTGGGTGAGACCCAGTACTTC. As protein: CASILGETQYF. The full variable domain, rest sourced from reference TRBV5-1 and TRBJ2-5, is KAGVTQTPRYLIKTRGQQVTLSCSPISGHRSVSWYQQTPGQGLQFLFEYFSETQRNKGNFPGRFSGRQFSNSRSEMNVSTLELGDSALYLCASILGETQYFGPGTRLLVL.

This clonotype was detected many times. This sequence joins TRBV12-3 or TRBV12-4 and TRBJ2-3, with 12 nucleotides matching TRBD2. The V gene end was trimmed by 4 bases and the J gene end by 5 bases; junction bases not matched to a gene: 7. The CDR3 extends over 16 amino acids. The CDR3: CASSSTSGGQRDTQYF. The DNA of the CDR3 is TGTGCCAGCAGTTCGACTAGCGGGGGTCAAAGAGATACGCAGTATTTT.

Comments on this clonotype: One base away lies a much larger clone, so this may be a sequencing read error. The gene calls are TRBV9 and TRBJ2-1; D might be TRBD2 (6 bases). In germline, CDR1 is SGDLS, CDR2 YYNGEE. The CDR3 contains 13 residues. DNA of the CDR3: TGTGCCAGCGGCGTAGGGCGGGGCAATGAGCAGTTCTTC. Protein product: CASGVGRGNEQFF. Full variable domain (remainder filled in from reference TRBV9 and TRBJ2-1): DSGVTQTPKHLITATGQRVTLRCSPRSGDLSVYWYQQSLDQGLQFLIQYYNGEERAKGNILERFSAQQFPDLHSELNLSSLELGDSALYFCASGVGRGNEQFFGPGTRLTVL.

This clonotype is deemed medium-sized. The chain is built from TRBV6-1 and TRBJ1-6; 8 bases map to TRBD1. The CDR3 loop spans 14 amino acids. After removal of 6 bases from V and 7 bases from J, the junction contained 5 bases not matched to a gene. Germline-derived CDR1 and CDR2 are MNHNS and SASEGT. CDR3 protein: CASRLTGENSPLHF. The CDR3 nucleotides are TGTGCCAGCAGATTGACAGGGGAGAATTCACCCCTCCACTTT.

This clonotype was counted many times. J is TRBJ2-3 and V is TRBV7-9; 7 nucleotides line up with TRBD1. The CDR3 consists of 15 residues. J was trimmed by 0 bases and V by 6 bases; bases with no gene match: 6. Germline CDR1 reads SEHNR; CDR2 reads FQNEAQ (reference sequence). CDR3 loop: CASSPTGVSTDTQYF. CDR3 in DNA: TGTGCCAGCAGTCCCACAGGGGTTAGCACAGATACGCAGTATTTT.

Worth noting for this clonotype: A much larger clone is a single base away; this may be a read error. The chain employs TRBV7-2 and TRBJ1-1; D remains unclear. The ends were cut back, 5 bases at V and 5 bases at J, with 12 bases in the middle. CDR3 size: 13 residues. Germline values: CDR1 SGHTA, CDR2 FQGNSA. CDR3 sequence: CASSPCLRTEAFF. Written as DNA, the CDR3 is TGTGCCAGCAGCCCGTGCCTGAGGACTGAAGCTTTCTTT.

This clonotype was found many times. V and J are TRBV6-5 and TRBJ2-3; 11 bases are shared with TRBD2. This CDR3 is built from 19 residues. Trimming took 0 bases from V and 1 from J; bases not matched to a gene: 9. Germline V gene lookup returns CDR1 MNHEY and CDR2 SVGAGI. The chain's CDR3 is CASSYSKRPGLAGTDTQYF. In DNA form, the CDR3 reads TGTGCCAGCAGTTACTCGAAGCGTCCGGGACTAGCGGGCACAGATACGCAGTATTTT.

This clonotype was recorded many times. The DNA for the CDR3 is TGTGCCAGCAGCTTTTCCCAGGGTCCCTACGAGCAGTACTTC. It specifies CASSFSQGPYEQYF. The V gene is TRBV7-3, the J gene TRBJ2-7, with D perhaps TRBD1 (5 bases). The CDR3 covers 14 residues. Germline lookup yields CDR1 SGHTA and CDR2 FQGTGA. The ends were cut back, 3 bases at V and 2 bases at J, with 11 bases in the middle.

The rearrangement uses TRBV6-2 or TRBV6-3 and TRBJ2-3; D ambiguous. The CDR3 covers 15 residues. Trimming took off 4 bases at V and 1 base at J, with 12 bases between the two ends. CDR1 MNHEY and CDR2 SVGEGT come from the germline V gene. CDR3 bases: TGTGCCAGCAGTTCCCGGGCCAAGGGCACAGATACGCAGTATTTT. As protein: CASSSRAKGTDTQYF.

Comments on this clonotype: A much larger clonotype is one base distant, so this may be a read error. The rearrangement links TRBV15 to TRBJ2-7, with D possibly being TRBD1 (5 bases). This CDR3 has 15 residues. The germline gives CDR1 LNHNV, CDR2 YYDKDF (reference sequence). In nucleotides, the CDR3 is TGTGCCACCAGCAGAGACAAGGGGCAGGGCTACAAGCAGTACTTC. This sequence encodes CATSRDKGQGYKQYF.

This clonotype was observed many times. The CDR3, as DNA: TGTGCCACCAGCAGAGGACCAGGGGCTTATGGCTACACCTTC. This codes for CATSRGPGAYGYTF. The V gene is TRBV15, the J gene TRBJ1-2, with D tentatively TRBD1 (6 bases). V was clipped by 1 base and J by 5 bases, with 11 bases between them. The CDR3 totals 14 residues. Germline V gene data show CDR1 as LNHNV and CDR2 as YYDKDF (reference sequence).

This clonotype came up many times. The V call is TRBV7-9, the J call TRBJ1-1; 7 bases are shared with TRBD1. Germline CDR1 reads SEHNR; CDR2 reads FQNEAQ (reference sequence). This CDR3 contains 15 residues. V trimming: 5 bases; J trimming: 4 bases; junction bases outside the gene matches: 10. CDR3 region: CASSAPTGKATEAFF. The CDR3 DNA is TGTGCCAGCAGCGCGCCGACAGGGAAGGCCACTGAAGCTTTCTTT.

In this sample, this clonotype turned up many times. V is TRBV2 and J is TRBJ1-5; a weak D match, TRBD1 (5 bases). The germline V and J ends were trimmed by 9 bases and 2 bases, with 11 bases remaining between them. This CDR3 has 13 residues. CDR1 is SNHLY and CDR2 is FYNNEI in the germline V gene. CDR3: CASWGGGNQPQHF. The CDR3 coding sequence is TGTGCCAGTTGGGGGGGGGGCAATCAGCCCCAGCATTTT.

The CDR3 here is CASRPQGKSYEQYF. The CDR3 bases are TGTGCCAGCAGACCTCAAGGGAAATCCTACGAGCAGTACTTC. This rearrangement joins TRBV12-3 or TRBV12-4 to TRBJ2-7; D unclear. This CDR3 comprises 14 residues. V was shortened by 6 bases and J by 1 base, with 13 bases between the two germline ends.

For this clonotype: A read error may explain this, as a much larger clone is one base away. This chain's CDR3 is CARKLARNTEAFF. The CDR3 nucleotides read TGTGCCAGAAAACTGGCGCGAAACACTGAAGCTTTCTTT. This sequence joins TRBV7-2 and TRBJ1-1; D not resolved. Germline assignment: CDR1 SGHTA and CDR2 FQGNSA. V shed 9 bases and J shed 2 bases, with 13 bases lying between them. The CDR3 length is 13 residues. Full variable domain (remainder filled in from reference TRBV7-2 and TRBJ1-1): GAGVSQSPSNKVTEKGKDVELRCDPISGHTALYWYRQSLGQGLEFLIYFQGNSAPDKSGLPSDRFSAERTGGSVSTLTIQRTQQEDSAVYLCARKLARNTEAFFGQGTRLTVV.

This clonotype was recorded many times. J is TRBJ1-4 and V is TRBV5-4; a weak D match, TRBD1 (6 bases). The CDR3 covers 14 residues. The germline V and J ends were trimmed by 2 bases and 5 bases, with 10 bases remaining between them. The germline gives CDR1 SGHNT, CDR2 YYREEE (reference sequence). This CDR3 is CASSFGGGNEKLFF. The DNA of the CDR3 is TGTGCCAGCAGCTTTGGAGGGGGGAATGAAAAACTGTTTTTT.

This clonotype was seen at least ten times. The rearrangement joins TRBV4-2 to TRBJ1-4; D uncertain. V shed 1 base and J shed 0 bases, with 12 bases lying between them. The germline CDR1 and CDR2 sequences are LGHNA and YNFKEQ. The CDR3 covers 17 residues. CDR3 loop: CASSQALLAATNEKLFF. DNA for the CDR3: TGTGCCAGCAGCCAAGCCCTCCTAGCTGCAACTAATGAAAAACTGTTTTTT.

V gene TRBV6-1 combines with J gene TRBJ1-3; D unclear. This CDR3 region has 16 residues. Germline CDR1 reads MNHNS; CDR2 reads SASEGT. The V end lost 5 bases, the J end lost 3 bases, and 17 bases lay between the germline ends. The CDR3, as DNA: TGTGCCAGCAGTCGCTTTATCGGAGGCGATGGAAACACCATATATTTT. It encodes CASSRFIGGDGNTIYF.

This clonotype has at least ten counts. A junction end diverges from the germline sequence, so it may reflect a read error. This sequence joins TRBV7-2 and TRBJ2-2; 11 positions match TRBD2. This CDR3 contains 15 residues. Germline V gene sequence: CDR1 SGHTA, CDR2 FQGNSA. The chain's CDR3 is CASSLAGGRTGELFF. For the CDR3, the DNA is TGTGCCAGCAGCCTAGCGGGGGGTCGGACCGGGGAGCTGTTTTTT.

This clonotype appeared many times. The chain carries TRBV12-3 or TRBV12-4 and TRBJ1-1; 10 positions agree with TRBD1. V dropped 8 bases and J dropped 6; count of bases not matched to a gene: 9. The CDR3 runs 14 residues. This CDR3 reads CASPRRDRGPEAFF. The CDR3 DNA reads as TGTGCCAGCCCGCGCCGGGACAGGGGCCCTGAAGCTTTCTTT.

This clonotype was recorded at least ten times. The gene calls are TRBV6-1 and TRBJ1-1; D gene ambiguous. The CDR3 totals 12 residues. CDR1 is MNHNS and CDR2 is SASEGT in the germline V gene. The V gene lost 11 bases and the J gene lost 2 bases, with 12 bases spanning the gap. In DNA, the CDR3 is TGTGCCGCTCGGGCGGTTAACACTGAAGCTTTCTTT. This gives the protein CAARAVNTEAFF.

This clonotype was seen repeatedly, ten times or more. The chain employs TRBV4-2 and TRBJ1-6; 11 bases align to TRBD1. CDR1 and CDR2 (germline): LGHNA, YNFKEQ. CDR3 length: 16 amino acids. V dropped 4 bases and J dropped 8; count of bases not matched to a gene: 7. CDR3 in amino acids: CASSLPSGQGDSPLHF. CDR3 in DNA: TGTGCCAGCAGCCTACCCTCGGGACAGGGGGATTCACCCCTCCACTTT.

This clonotype showed up many times. The rearrangement links TRBV10-3 to TRBJ1-1; 8 nucleotides line up with TRBD1. Trimming at V came to 0 bases and at J to 5 bases, leaving 8 bases not matched to a gene. CDR3 size: 16 residues. From germline, CDR1 is ENHRY and CDR2 SYGVKD. The CDR3 DNA sequence: TGTGCCATCAGTGAGTCGAGGCAGGGGGCGAGGACTGAAGCTTTCTTT. Protein: CAISESRQGARTEAFF.

This clonotype was counted many times. V and J are TRBV30 and TRBJ2-5, with D unclear. V was pared by 0 bases and J by 1 base, with 6 bases between. CDR3 length equals 13 residues. CDR1 is GTSNPN and CDR2 is SVGIG in the germline V gene (reference sequence). CDR3 sequence: CAWSVSSQETQYF. The CDR3 region has the DNA TGTGCCTGGAGTGTCTCCAGCCAAGAGACCCAGTACTTC.

This clonotype was picked up many times. This chain connects TRBV15 to TRBJ2-3; 11 bases fit TRBD2. Per the germline V gene, CDR1 is LNHNV and CDR2 is YYDKDF (reference sequence). The trim removed 1 base at V and 5 bases at J, leaving 5 bases unmatched. The CDR3 sequence is 16 residues long. CDR3 amino acids: CATSRAQTSGEDTQYF. The CDR3 DNA sequence: TGTGCCACCAGCAGAGCTCAGACTAGCGGGGAAGATACGCAGTATTTT.

A few counts support this clonotype. This may be a read error, as it is one base from a much larger clone. This chain joins TRBV11-2 and TRBJ2-5; D ambiguous. Germline CDR1 and CDR2: SGHAT and FQNNGV. The ends were cut back, 5 bases at V and 5 bases at J, with 21 bases in the middle. This CDR3 contains 16 residues. For the CDR3, the DNA is TGTGCCAGCAGCCCGACGGACCCCCAGCTGGGGGAGACCCAGTACTTC. Its protein product is CASSPTDPQLGETQYF.

This clonotype was seen many times. The V call is TRBV3-1, the J call TRBJ1-2; a possible D gene is TRBD1 (5 bases). There are 15 residues in the CDR3. Germline CDR1 reads LGHDT; CDR2 reads YNNKEL (reference sequence). V lost 0 bases to trimming and J lost 5 bases, with 13 bases between them. CDR3 coding DNA: TGTGCCAGCAGCCAAGACAGGGCGGGACGATATGGCTACACCTTC. This sequence encodes CASSQDRAGRYGYTF. The variable domain in full, with the rest retrieved from reference TRBV3-1 and TRBJ1-2, is DTAVSQTPKYLVTQMGNDKSIKCEQNLGHDTMYWYKQDSKKFLKIMFSYNNKELIINETVPNRFSPKSPDKAHLNLHINSLELGDSAVYFCASSQDRAGRYGYTFGSGTRLTVV.

This clonotype appeared many times. The chain carries TRBV4-1 and TRBJ2-3; D may correspond to TRBD1 or TRBD2 (5 bases each). Per germline, CDR1 MGHRA and CDR2 YSYEKL. This CDR3 is 18 amino acids long. V lost 4 bases to trimming and J lost 0 bases, with 20 bases between them. For the CDR3, the DNA is TGCGCCAGCAGCCCGAATAGGGACCAGAGACTTAGCACAGATACGCAGTATTTT. Amino acids: CASSPNRDQRLSTDTQYF.

Comments on this clonotype: A far larger clone lies a single base away; this is likely a read error. The rearrangement links TRBV6-4 to TRBJ2-7; D tentatively reads TRBD1 or TRBD2 (5 bases each). CDR3 length equals 14 residues. Germline CDR1 MRHNA, CDR2 SNTAGT. The CDR3 is CAISPSFGALEQYF. CDR3 sequence (DNA): TGTGCCATCAGTCCCTCCTTCGGGGCCCTCGAGCAGTACTTC.